Sequencing of this TCR beta chain was carried out in a study of blood T cell repertoires in COVID-19. Across the whole study: Italy, Spain and the United States were the sources of the convalescent and acute COVID-19 samples. Sample material is recorded as cDNA or gDNA derived from T cells, B-cell-depleted T cells, or PBMCs.

The CDR3 is 14 amino acids. From germline, CDR1 is LNHDA and CDR2 SQIVND (reference sequence). The ends were cut back, 4 bases at V and 6 bases at J, with 12 bases in the middle. Per the original data handling: Reference gene primer amplification gave nucleated cell count estimates. The protocol was immunoSEQ multiplex PCR, while the TCRdb copy is restricted to in-frame clones and leaves out a portion. V and J calls and clone size are copied from that table; D and trimming were computed from the DNA. The sample carries approximately 300,000 clones, 90% recorded once. This chain uses TRBV19 with TRBJ2-2; D is uncertain. This TCR was recovered from a woman younger than 30 with acute COVID-19. What was sequenced was PBMCs or T cells enriched from blood (not recorded which). CDR3 bases: TGTGCCAGTAGTACTCTCAACGCGGCCGGGGAGCTGTTTTTT. Amino acid sequence: CASSTLNAAGELFF.